A single sample is the source of the 24 T cell receptor beta chains below, sequenced in a study of blood T cell repertoires in COVID-19. Data came from immunoSEQ multiplex PCR; TCRdb stores just in-frame clones and leaves some out. There are around 190,000 clones in the sample; about four fifths occur only once, and more than 9.5% lies in the top ten. Source material: peripheral blood. The receptors derive from a middle-aged woman with COVID-19, enrolled during active disease.

J is TRBJ2-2 and V is TRBV25-1, with TRBD2 as a possible D gene (7 bases). CDR1 and CDR2 (germline): MGHDK, SYGVNS. Between the trimmed V and J ends, which lost 4 bases and 4 bases, there was a span of 16 bases. This CDR3 region has 16 residues. The CDR3 sequence is CASSVRGGGVTGELFF. CDR3 coding DNA: TGTGCCAGCAGTGTACGAGGGGGGGGCGTCACCGGGGAGCTGTTTTTT.

The chain recombines TRBV7-9 with TRBJ2-4; D is possibly TRBD2 (5 bases). The germline V and J ends were trimmed by 1 base and 1 base, with 14 bases remaining between them. CDR1 is SEHNR, CDR2 FQNEAQ, per germline (reference sequence). CDR3 length: 17 residues. This CDR3 reads CASSLVLGSWAKNIQYF. The CDR3 bases are TGTGCCAGCAGCTTAGTGTTGGGGAGTTGGGCCAAAAACATTCAGTACTTC.

V and J are TRBV12-5 and TRBJ1-1; D may be TRBD1 (6 bases). CDR1 is LGHNT, CDR2 FRNRAP, per germline. Trimming took 2 bases from V and 4 from J, leaving 11 bases between them. CDR3 length: 14 residues. CDR3 coding DNA: TGTGCTAGTGGTTTGCCATCCAGGGGCACTGAAGCTTTCTTT. This translates into CASGLPSRGTEAFF.

This clone occurred once. The chain has TRBV6-5 and TRBJ1-3; D uncertain. This CDR3 has 13 amino acids. Deletions cut 8 bases from V and 0 bases from J, with 8 bases between. CDR1 is MNHEY and CDR2 is SVGAGI in the germline V gene. DNA for the CDR3: TGTGCCAGCTACAGCTACTCTGGAAACACCATATATTTT. Its translation: CASYSYSGNTIYF.

The gene calls are TRBV5-4 and TRBJ1-2, with 8 bases lining up with TRBD1. In germline, CDR1 is SGHNT, CDR2 YYREEE (reference sequence). With V trimmed by 0 bases and J by 4 bases, 5 bases remained unmatched. The CDR3 length is 15 residues. The CDR3 protein is CASSLAGGSIYGYTF. Here the CDR3 DNA reads TGTGCCAGCAGCTTGGCAGGGGGCAGTATCTATGGCTACACCTTC.

The chain uses TRBV28 and TRBJ2-6, with 8 bases lining up with TRBD1. Unmatched junction bases numbered 8, after V lost 4 bases and J lost 3 bases. Germline values: CDR1 MDHEN, CDR2 SYDVKM. CDR3 size: 17 residues. The CDR3 DNA follows: TGTGCCAGCAGTTCTCCAGGGGGCCCTCGTGGGGCCAACGTCCTGACTTTC. Translating it yields CASSSPGGPRGANVLTF.

The rearrangement uses TRBV5-6 and TRBJ1-4; the D is unclear. This CDR3 is 17 amino acids long. The germline V gene encodes CDR1 SGHDT and CDR2 YYEEEE. Trimming left V 1 base short and J 8 bases short, with 21 bases between. The CDR3 DNA follows: TGTGCCAGCAGCTTGACTCCGGCTCCCGGAGGTCGAGAAAAACTGTTTTTT. It codes for CASSLTPAPGGREKLFF.

The chain combines TRBV27 with TRBJ2-3; 7 bases agree with TRBD1. CDR3 length: 15 residues. Germline assignment: CDR1 MNHEY and CDR2 SMNVEV (reference sequence). Trimming took 10 bases from V and 2 from J; bases not matched to a gene: 12. The CDR3 loop is CANPPGQRSTDTQYF. CDR3 DNA sequence: TGTGCCAACCCTCCGGGACAGAGGTCCACAGATACGCAGTATTTT.

The V and J genes are TRBV12-3 or TRBV12-4 and TRBJ1-2; 12 positions agree with TRBD1. The J segment lost 8 bases and the V segment lost 5 bases, leaving 3 bases of the junction unmatched. CDR3 size: 13 residues. This CDR3 is CASSPGTGGGYTF. In DNA form, the CDR3 reads TGTGCCAGCAGTCCAGGGACAGGGGGCGGCTACACCTTC.

This clone has a count of ten or more. This rearrangement joins TRBV5-1 to TRBJ2-3, with D maybe TRBD2 (6 bases). Germline V gene data show CDR1 as SGHRS and CDR2 as YFSETQ. The CDR3 consists of 14 residues. Between the trimmed V and J ends, which lost 5 bases and 1 base, there was a span of 11 bases. The CDR3: CASSYSGGTDTQYF. CDR3 in DNA: TGCGCCAGCAGTTACTCGGGAGGCACAGATACGCAGTATTTT. Full variable domain (outside the CDR3, taken from reference TRBV5-1 and TRBJ2-3): KAGVTQTPRYLIKTRGQQVTLSCSPISGHRSVSWYQQTPGQGLQFLFEYFSETQRNKGNFPGRFSGRQFSNSRSEMNVSTLELGDSALYLCASSYSGGTDTQYFGPGTRLTVL.

This clone came up a few times. The rearrangement links TRBV7-9 to TRBJ1-4; maybe TRBD1 (6 bases). The CDR3 is 13 amino acids. From germline, CDR1 is SEHNR and CDR2 FQNEAQ (reference sequence). Trimming removed 6 bases at V and 7 bases at J, with 12 bases between. DNA for the CDR3: TGTGCCAGCAGTCAGCAGGGGAGTGAAAAACTGTTTTTT. The encoded protein is CASSQQGSEKLFF.

J is TRBJ2-3 and V is TRBV6-2 or TRBV6-3, with 8 nucleotides matching TRBD2. The CDR3 totals 16 residues. Unmatched junction bases numbered 10, after V lost 6 bases and J lost 2 bases. Germline CDR1 MNHEY, CDR2 SVGEGT. The CDR3 region has the DNA TGTGCCAGCAGCCCTCATGGCGGGGGGACCACAGATACGCAGTATTTT. Amino acid sequence: CASSPHGGGTTDTQYF.

This sequence joins TRBV7-9 and TRBJ2-7; D gene uncertain. Germline V gene data show CDR1 as SEHNR and CDR2 as FQNEAQ (reference sequence). This CDR3 is built from 18 residues. The V gene lost 10 bases and the J gene lost 2 bases, with 30 bases spanning the gap. CDR3 residues: CAKCIGNRINRDPYEQYF. The CDR3 DNA sequence: TGTGCCAAATGTATAGGAAACAGAATTAATAGAGATCCCTACGAGCAGTACTTC. The variable domain in full, with the rest retrieved from reference TRBV7-9 and TRBJ2-7, is DTGVSQNPRHKITKRGQNVTFRCDPISEHNRLYWYRQTLGQGPEFLTYFQNEAQLEKSRLLSDRFSAERPKGSFSTLEIQRTEQGDSAMYLCAKCIGNRINRDPYEQYFGPGTRLTVT.

The chain couples TRBV4-1 to TRBJ2-2; TRBD2 matches 10 bases. The CDR3 consists of 18 residues. Germline V gives CDR1 MGHRA, CDR2 YSYEKL. V lost 5 bases, J lost 0 bases, and 9 bases stayed unmatched. The CDR3 is CASSGRTGLAANTGELFF. The CDR3 DNA is TGCGCCAGCAGCGGTCGGACAGGACTAGCGGCGAACACCGGGGAGCTGTTTTTT.

The chain joins TRBV5-6 to TRBJ2-5; D is ambiguous. There are 16 residues in the CDR3. Trimming removed 0 bases from V and 2 bases from J, with 14 bases in between. Germline V gene sequence: CDR1 SGHDT, CDR2 YYEEEE. CDR3 nucleotides: TGTGCCAGCAGCTTGGTGTCAGGCCTTTTACAAGAGACCCAGTACTTC. Translation: CASSLVSGLLQETQYF.

This CDR3 is CASNPGGSYNEQFF. The CDR3, as DNA: TGTGCCAGCAACCCGGGGGGCTCCTACAATGAGCAGTTCTTC. This chain joins TRBV6-5 and TRBJ2-1; 7 nucleotides agree with TRBD2. The CDR3 spans 14 residues. After removal of 7 bases from V and 0 bases from J, the junction contained 3 bases not matched to a gene. The V gene's germline CDR1 is MNHEY and CDR2 SVGAGI.

V and J are TRBV5-4 and TRBJ1-6, with 7 bases that match TRBD1. Per germline, CDR1 SGHNT and CDR2 YYREEE (reference sequence). V gave up 4 bases and J gave up 7 bases; unmatched junction bases: 11. The CDR3 sequence is 16 residues long. CDR3 loop: CASSLRQGVRNSPLHF. CDR3 nucleotide sequence: TGTGCCAGCAGCCTAAGACAGGGCGTTAGAAATTCACCCCTCCACTTT.

This chain joins TRBV25-1 and TRBJ2-3; TRBD2 matches 13 bases. Germline assignment: CDR1 MGHDK and CDR2 SYGVNS. The CDR3 sequence is 18 residues long. Germline trimming cut 4 bases from V and 4 bases from J; bases unmatched to any gene: 11. The CDR3 region has the DNA TGTGCCAGCAGTGCCGCAGTGGGACTAGCGGGAATTTCAGATACGCAGTATTTT. Protein: CASSAAVGLAGISDTQYF. The entire variable domain, with the rest obtained from reference TRBV25-1 and TRBJ2-3, is as follows: EADIYQTPRYLVIGTGKKITLECSQTMGHDKMYWYQQDPGMELHLIHYSYGVNSTEKGDLSSESTVSRIRTEHFPLTLESARPSHTSQYLCASSAAVGLAGISDTQYFGPGTRLTVL.

The gene calls are TRBV28 and TRBJ2-7; D is perhaps TRBD2 (5 bases). The V and J ends lost 8 bases and 3 bases respectively, with 17 bases between them. Germline-derived CDR1 and CDR2 are MDHEN and SYDVKM. This CDR3 has 14 amino acids. The CDR3 DNA reads TGTGCCAGCGGTCTGACCCGAGCGGTCTACGAGCAGTACTTC. This encodes CASGLTRAVYEQYF.

The chain joins TRBV6-5 to TRBJ1-5; TRBD1 matches 10 bases. This CDR3 has 15 amino acids. J was trimmed by 6 bases and V by 5 bases; bases with no gene match: 7. Germline V gene sequence: CDR1 MNHEY, CDR2 SVGAGI. The CDR3 region has the DNA TGTGCCAGCAGTACCGGGACAGGGGAGTCTCAGCCCCAGCATTTT. Encoded protein: CASSTGTGESQPQHF.

The table lists this clone with a few counts. V and J are TRBV7-8 and TRBJ2-7, with a weak D call TRBD1 (6 bases). With 4 bases removed from V and 3 bases from J, the gap between germline ends came to 10 bases. The CDR3 has 13 residues. Germline values: CDR1 SGHVS, CDR2 FQNEAQ. The CDR3 DNA follows: TGTGCCAGCAGCTACGACAGGCACTACGAGCAGTACTTC. It yields the protein CASSYDRHYEQYF.

This chain links TRBV3-1 (or the pseudogene TRBV3-2) with TRBJ2-3, with D possibly being TRBD2 (6 bases). V dropped 4 bases and J dropped 3 bases, with 14 bases sitting between them. Germline CDR1 reads LGHDT; CDR2 reads YNNKEL (reference sequence). The CDR3 runs to 15 residues. This CDR3 is CASSRAGGPTDTQYF. CDR3 bases: TGTGCCAGCAGCCGAGCTGGAGGGCCAACAGATACGCAGTATTTT.

V gene TRBV7-8 combines with J gene TRBJ2-7; 15 bases are shared with TRBD2. CDR3 length: 17 amino acids. Germline V gene sequence: CDR1 SGHVS, CDR2 FQNEAQ. V lost 5 bases, J lost 2 bases, and 7 bases stayed unmatched. Here the CDR3 reads CASSQGTSGGIPYEQYV. CDR3 bases: TGTGCCAGCAGCCAAGGGACTAGCGGGGGGATACCCTACGAGCAGTACGTC.

The gene calls are TRBV3-1 (or the pseudogene TRBV3-2) and TRBJ2-1, with D perhaps TRBD1 (5 bases). CDR1 LGHDT and CDR2 YNNKEL come from the germline V gene (reference sequence). Trimming pared 2 bases from V and 6 bases from J, leaving 32 bases between. This CDR3 comprises 21 residues. The CDR3: CASSQSSPLLRPIPDSNEQFF. DNA of the CDR3: TGTGCCAGCAGCCAATCCAGTCCCCTTCTAAGACCCATCCCCGACAGCAATGAGCAGTTCTTC.